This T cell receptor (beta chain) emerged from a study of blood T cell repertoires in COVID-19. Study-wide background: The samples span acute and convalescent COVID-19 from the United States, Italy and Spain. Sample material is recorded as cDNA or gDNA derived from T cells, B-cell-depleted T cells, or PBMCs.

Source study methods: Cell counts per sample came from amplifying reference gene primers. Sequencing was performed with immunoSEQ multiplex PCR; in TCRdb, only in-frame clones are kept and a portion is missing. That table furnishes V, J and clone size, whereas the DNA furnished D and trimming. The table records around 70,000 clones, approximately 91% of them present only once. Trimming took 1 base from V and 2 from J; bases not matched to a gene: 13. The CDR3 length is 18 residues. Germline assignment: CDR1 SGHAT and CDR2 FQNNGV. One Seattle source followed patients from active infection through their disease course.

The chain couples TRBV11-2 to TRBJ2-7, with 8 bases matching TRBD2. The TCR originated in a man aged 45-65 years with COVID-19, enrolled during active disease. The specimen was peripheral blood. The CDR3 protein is CASSLVPSSSGRAYEQYF. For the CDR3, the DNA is TGTGCCAGCAGCTTAGTCCCTAGTTCAAGCGGGAGAGCCTACGAGCAGTACTTC.